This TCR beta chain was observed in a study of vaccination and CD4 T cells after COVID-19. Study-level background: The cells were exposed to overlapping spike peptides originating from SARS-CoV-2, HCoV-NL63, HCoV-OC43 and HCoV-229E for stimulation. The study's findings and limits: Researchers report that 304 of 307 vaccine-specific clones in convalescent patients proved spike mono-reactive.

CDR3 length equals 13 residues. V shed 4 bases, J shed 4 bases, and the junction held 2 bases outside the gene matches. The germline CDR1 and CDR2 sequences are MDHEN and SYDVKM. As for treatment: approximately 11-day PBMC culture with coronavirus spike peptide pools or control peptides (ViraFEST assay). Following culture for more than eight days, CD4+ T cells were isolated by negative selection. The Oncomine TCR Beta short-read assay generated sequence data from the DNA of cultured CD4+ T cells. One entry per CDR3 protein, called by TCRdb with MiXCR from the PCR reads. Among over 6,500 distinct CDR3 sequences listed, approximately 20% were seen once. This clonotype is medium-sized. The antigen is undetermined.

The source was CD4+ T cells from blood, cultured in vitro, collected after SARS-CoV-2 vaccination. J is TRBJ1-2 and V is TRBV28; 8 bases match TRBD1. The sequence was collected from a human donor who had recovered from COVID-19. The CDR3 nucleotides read TGTGCCAGCAGTTATCAGGGGGCCTATGGCTACACCTTC. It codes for CASSYQGAYGYTF.